A selection of T cell receptor beta chains follows, all from one sample in a study of blood T cell repertoires in COVID-19. Profiled with immunoSEQ multiplex PCR; TCRdb holds only in-frame clones, not every one. The data hold some 57,000 clones, with roughly 92% observed a single time. Sample: peripheral blood. The receptor set was obtained from a human donor in a cohort sampled during active COVID-19. The CDR3 runs from the conserved cysteine through the conserved F or W. The D gene is left open where the match is weak. Not all rows give a size; the values are once, few, many and, for expanded clones, a class.

d_call clone_size j_call v_call cdr3_nt cdr3_aa
. . TRBJ2-1 TRBV29-1 TGCAGCGTTGAGAGTCTAGCTGGAGGGAAGTTCTTC CSVESLAGGKFF
TRBD2 once TRBJ2-2 TRBV5-1 TGCGCCAGCAACCGACTAGCTGCGAACACCGGGGAGCTGTTTTTT CASNRLAANTGELFF
. . TRBJ2-6 TRBV7-2 TGTGCCAGCAGTACTGGTTACTCTGGGGCCAACGTCCTGACTTTC CASSTGYSGANVLTF
. . TRBJ2-1 TRBV6-6 TGTGCCAGCAGTCCGACAGGTTCCTACAATGAGCAGTTCTTC CASSPTGSYNEQFF
TRBD2 . TRBJ2-7 TRBV18 TGTGCCAGCTCACCAGGGCTAGCGGAGGTCTCCGAGCAGTACTTC CASSPGLAEVSEQYF
TRBD1 . TRBJ2-3 TRBV7-3 TGTGCCAGCAGCTCGGGACAGGGCGGCTCAGATACGCAGTATTTT CASSSGQGGSDTQYF
. . TRBJ2-1 TRBV18 TGTGCCAGCTCACCCTTGGGACATCCTCCCTACAATGAGCAGTTCTTC CASSPLGHPPYNEQFF
TRBD1 . TRBJ2-7 TRBV4-3 TGCGCCAGCAGCCAAGAACGGACAGGGGGTATAGGCGAGCAGTACTTC CASSQERTGGIGEQYF
TRBD1 . TRBJ2-7 TRBV19 TGTGCCAGTAGTCTCAGGACAGGGGACGAGCAGTACTTC CASSLRTGDEQYF
TRBD1 . TRBJ2-1 TRBV28 TGTGCCAGCAGTACAGGGACAGGCTACAATGAGCAGTTCTTC CASSTGTGYNEQFF
. . TRBJ2-5 TRBV19 TGTGCCAGTGGGGACACCTGGAGGACCCAGTACTTC CASGDTWRTQYF
. . TRBJ2-7 TRBV5-1 TGCGCCAGCAGCTTGGACAGGGCCTACGAGCAGTACTTC CASSLDRAYEQYF
. . TRBJ2-7 TRBV5-1 TGCGCCAGCAGCTTGGAGGCAGGGCCCTACGAGCAGTACTTC CASSLEAGPYEQYF
TRBD1 . TRBJ2-3 TRBV7-9 TGTGCCAGCAGCCTCGACAGGGGAATGACAGATACGCAGTATTTT CASSLDRGMTDTQYF
TRBD1 . TRBJ2-7 TRBV10-3 TGTGCCATCAGCCTCGGACAGGTCGGCGGGTACGAGCAGTACTTC CAISLGQVGGYEQYF
. . TRBJ1-6 TRBV19 TGTGCCAGTAGTACCCTGACAGGTGGAAATTCACCCCTCCACTTT CASSTLTGGNSPLHF
TRBD2 . TRBJ2-1 TRBV30 TGTGCCTGGAGTGTAGTTCCGGGGGGGTTATACAATGAGCAGTTCTTC CAWSVVPGGLYNEQFF
TRBD1 . TRBJ2-7 TRBV5-1 TGCGCCAGCAGTATGGGGGACAGAACCTACGAGCAGTACTTC CASSMGDRTYEQYF
TRBD1 once TRBJ1-4 TRBV7-2 TGTGCCAGCAGCCCCCAGGGGGTGGGTTATGAAAAACTGTTTTTT CASSPQGVGYEKLFF
. . TRBJ2-3 TRBV2 TGTGCCAGCAGTGAAGGGACAACAAGCACAGATACGCAGTATTTT CASSEGTTSTDTQYF
TRBD2 . TRBJ2-2 TRBV2 TGTGCCAGCAGTGAAGCCCCGGGGGGCACCGGGGAGCTGTTTTTT CASSEAPGGTGELFF
. . TRBJ1-1 TRBV27 TGTGCCAGCAGTGCCGGGGGTGAAGCTTTCTTT CASSAGGEAFF
. . TRBJ1-2 TRBV27 TGTGCCAGCAGTGGGGGGGGGCACTATGGCTACACCTTC CASSGGGHYGYTF
TRBD2 . TRBJ2-3 TRBV5-1 TGCGCCAGCAGCCCTAGCGGGACTCGCACAGATACGCAGTATTTT CASSPSGTRTDTQYF